These 31 T cell receptor beta chains were all obtained from the same sample, sequenced in a study of Graves' ophthalmopathy and Graves' hyperthyroidism. Amplified material comprised TCR beta CDR3 regions derived from RNA transcripts. First-round RT-PCR used HTBI primers; second-round multiplex PCR followed. MiXCR, run by TCRdb on the multiplex PCR reads, gives a single entry per CDR3 protein. The sample holds approximately 500,000 distinct CDR3 sequences, approximately 15% seen once. Sequencing input: blood. The receptors here all came from a woman aged 25-40 years with Graves' ophthalmopathy.

The rearrangement links TRBV20-1 to TRBJ2-7; 7 bases align to TRBD1. The germline gives CDR1 DFQATT, CDR2 SNEGSKA (reference sequence). This CDR3 is 14 amino acids long. J gave up 3 bases and V 5 bases, and 10 bases lay outside the gene matches. Here the CDR3 DNA reads TGCAGTGCTCAAACCGGGACAGCTCTCTACGAGCAGTACTTC. This encodes CSAQTGTALYEQYF.

This clonotype was picked up many times. V and J are TRBV20-1 and TRBJ1-1, with a weak D call TRBD1 (5 bases). Germline loops: CDR1 DFQATT, CDR2 SNEGSKA (reference sequence). This CDR3 has 13 amino acids. With 1 base removed from V and 11 bases from J, the gap between germline ends came to 17 bases. This CDR3 is CSARAAPQVRAFF. In nucleotides, the CDR3 is TGCAGTGCTAGAGCTGCACCACAGGTGAGGGCTTTCTTT.

This clonotype was detected many times. The chain employs TRBV19 and TRBJ2-2; D might be TRBD1 (6 bases). V lost 5 bases to trimming and J lost 6 bases, with 10 bases between them. Germline CDR1 is LNHDA and CDR2 is SQIVND (reference sequence). The CDR3 has 13 amino acids. CDR3 sequence reads: CASSAQGPGELFF. The CDR3 region has the DNA TGTGCCAGTAGTGCACAGGGTCCCGGGGAGCTGTTTTTT.

This clonotype was detected ten times or more. The rearrangement uses TRBV29-1 and TRBJ1-5; D perhaps matches TRBD1 (5 bases). Germline-derived CDR1 and CDR2 are SQVTM and ANQGSEA. This CDR3 comprises 13 residues. V lost 6 bases, J lost 5 bases, and 14 bases lay in between. DNA of the CDR3: TGCAGCGTAGCGGACACTTCAGATCAGCCCCAGCATTTT. This gives the protein CSVADTSDQPQHF.

This clonotype was seen ten or more times. The V call is TRBV19, the J call TRBJ1-2; D not certain. V lost 9 bases and J lost 7, with 18 bases in between. This CDR3 spans 13 amino acids. In germline, CDR1 is LNHDA, CDR2 SQIVND (reference sequence). The chain's CDR3 is CASNRGGLVGYTF. For the CDR3, the DNA is TGTGCCAGCAACCGGGGAGGATTGGTTGGCTACACCTTC.

This clonotype occurred many times. The rearrangement joins TRBV7-9 to TRBJ2-5; D remains unclear. The CDR3 loop spans 14 amino acids. The germline V gene encodes CDR1 SEHNR and CDR2 FQNEAQ (reference sequence). The V end was cut by 5 bases, the J end by 4 bases, with 14 bases between. DNA of the CDR3: TGTGCCAGCAGCGCCCCGTCCCGTAGAGAGACCCAGTACTTC. This translates into CASSAPSRRETQYF.

V and J are TRBV27 and TRBJ1-2; D unclear. The CDR3 consists of 14 residues. The germline gives CDR1 MNHEY, CDR2 SMNVEV (reference sequence). V gave up 2 bases and J gave up 10 bases, with 17 bases separating them. Here the CDR3 reads CASSLRTAMGVYTF. The CDR3 DNA follows: TGTGCCAGCAGTTTACGGACGGCGATGGGAGTCTACACCTTC.

As for this clonotype: The missing conserved phenylalanine or tryptophan at the end of this CDR3 makes a read error likely. Because the CDR3's place on the DNA is in doubt, the DNA is left out and the CDR3 is given as listed by TCRdb. V and J are TRBV6-1 and TRBJ2-7; the DNA was not used to check the table's D call, TRBD1. 11 amino acids form the CDR3, both terminal residues included. Germline CDR1 MNHNS, CDR2 SASEGT. The CDR3 spells CASSDPQGTYL.

This clonotype was seen many times. J is TRBJ2-7 and V is TRBV11-2; 10 nucleotides match TRBD2. Germline V CDR1 and CDR2: SGHAT, FQNNGV. The CDR3 runs to 14 residues. J was trimmed by 7 bases and V by 5 bases; bases with no gene match: 8. CDR3 nucleotide sequence: TGTGCCAGCAGCCAGCTAGCGGGAGTGGAGGAGCAGTACTTC. This codes for CASSQLAGVEEQYF. The variable domain in full, completed from reference TRBV11-2 and TRBJ2-7, reads EAGVAQSPRYKIIEKRQSVAFWCNPISGHATLYWYQQILGQGPKLLIQFQNNGVVDDSQLPKDRFSAERLKGVDSTLKIQPAKLEDSAVYLCASSQLAGVEEQYFGPGTRLTVT.

This clonotype was recorded many times. The rearrangement joins TRBV9 to TRBJ2-5, with TRBD1 matching 9 bases. CDR1 is SGDLS, CDR2 YYNGEE, per germline. This CDR3 region has 16 residues. J gave up 4 bases and V 4 bases, and 11 bases lay outside the gene matches. The CDR3 DNA follows: TGTGCCAGCAGCACCTCGGGACAGGGCTACCGAGAGACCCAGTACTTC. Its protein product is CASSTSGQGYRETQYF.

This clonotype was observed at least ten times. This chain joins TRBV12-5 and TRBJ2-7; tentatively, D is TRBD1 (6 bases). Germline values: CDR1 LGHNT, CDR2 FRNRAP. With 1 base removed from V and 5 bases from J, the gap between germline ends came to 6 bases. This CDR3 contains 12 residues. The CDR3 DNA reads as TGTGCTAGTGGTTTGGGGACAGACGAGCAGTACTTC. This sequence encodes CASGLGTDEQYF.

This clonotype was observed many times. The rearrangement joins TRBV4-1 to TRBJ1-1; a weak D match, TRBD1 (5 bases). CDR1 and CDR2 from the germline V gene are MGHRA and YSYEKL. The CDR3 runs 15 residues. V lost 0 bases and J lost 3, with 11 bases in between. The CDR3 bases are TGCGCCAGCAGCCAAGATTGGAGGGGTGACACTGAAGCTTTCTTT. The encoded protein is CASSQDWRGDTEAFF.

Ten or more counts support this clonotype. The CDR3 coding sequence is TGTGCCAGCAGGCCGGGGGCGGGGGCGAAGAACACTGAAGCTTTCTTT. It specifies CASRPGAGAKNTEAFF. The rearrangement links TRBV12-3 or TRBV12-4 to TRBJ1-1; D is perhaps TRBD1 (6 bases). The V end was cut by 6 bases, the J end by 1 base, with 18 bases between. This CDR3 contains 16 residues.

The sample holds many counts of this clonotype. This chain connects TRBV24-1 to TRBJ2-5; 10 nucleotides align to TRBD2. The junction had 7 bases not matched to a gene; V was cut back by 5 bases and J by 2 bases. Germline assignment: CDR1 KGHDR and CDR2 SFDVKD. This CDR3 has 16 amino acids. CDR3 in DNA: TGTGCCACCAGTGGGAGCGGGGGGGCCGGGCAAGAGACCCAGTACTTC. Its translation is CATSGSGGAGQETQYF.

The V and J genes are TRBV24-1 and TRBJ2-2; 9 bases fit TRBD1. The CDR3 loop spans 15 amino acids. Losses at the gene ends were 3 bases for V and 5 bases for J; bases not matched to a gene: 3. Germline loops: CDR1 KGHDR, CDR2 SFDVKD. The CDR3 region has the DNA TGTGCCACCAGTGATCTCGGGACAGGGACCGGGGAGCTGTTTTTT. Protein product: CATSDLGTGTGELFF.

This clonotype was observed a handful of times. This sequence may be a read error, since a much larger clone differs from it by one base. The CDR3 spells CASSLQEVNTEAFF. DNA for the CDR3: TGCGCCAGCAGCTTACAGGAGGTGAACACTGAAGCTTTCTTT. This chain connects TRBV5-1 to TRBJ1-1; possibly TRBD1 for D (5 bases). From germline, CDR1 is SGHRS and CDR2 YFSETQ. Trimming left V 2 bases short and J 0 bases short, with 8 bases between. The CDR3 contains 14 residues.

This clonotype has a count of ten or more. The chain has TRBV20-1 and TRBJ1-2; tentatively, D is TRBD1 (5 bases). Germline lookup yields CDR1 DFQATT and CDR2 SNEGSKA (reference sequence). The CDR3 loop spans 14 amino acids. V was clipped by 1 base and J by 8 bases, with 17 bases between them. The CDR3 loop reads CSARASVGVGGYTF. The CDR3, as DNA: TGCAGTGCTAGAGCCTCCGTGGGGGTGGGCGGCTACACCTTC.

This clonotype was counted only a few times. The V gene is TRBV13, the J gene TRBJ1-2; D unclear. V was shortened by 2 bases and J by 2 bases, with 9 bases between the two germline ends. This CDR3 has 14 residues. CDR1 is PRHDT, CDR2 FYEKMQ, per germline (reference sequence). CDR3 in amino acids: CASSLYLRNYGYTF. The DNA of the CDR3 is TGTGCCAGCAGCTTATACCTCAGGAACTATGGCTACACCTTC.

This clonotype was counted only a few times. This chain connects TRBV30 to TRBJ1-2; no reliable D call. This CDR3 is built from 16 residues. Per the germline V gene, CDR1 is GTSNPN and CDR2 is SVGIG (reference sequence). V gave up 2 bases and J gave up 3 bases, with 19 bases separating them. The CDR3 DNA reads as TGTGCCTGGAGTCAATTCCTCGGTGGAGGTGACTATGGCTACACCTTC. This codes for CAWSQFLGGGDYGYTF.

Ten or more counts support this clonotype. This sequence joins TRBV24-1 and TRBJ2-5; possibly TRBD1 for D (5 bases). Germline V CDR1 and CDR2: KGHDR, SFDVKD. The CDR3 contains 12 residues. V was shortened by 6 bases and J by 4 bases, with 8 bases between the two germline ends. The CDR3 nucleotides are TGTGCCACCAGTAGGGGTTTAGAGACCCAGTACTTC. Amino acid sequence: CATSRGLETQYF.

This clonotype was seen repeatedly, ten times or more. The chain has TRBV6-5 and TRBJ1-2; D not certain. The ends were cut back, 7 bases at V and 4 bases at J, with 16 bases in the middle. Germline CDR1 reads MNHEY; CDR2 reads SVGAGI. This CDR3 spans 14 amino acids. In DNA form, the CDR3 reads TGTGCCAGCACTCGGTTGGAGACGACCTATGGCTACACCTTC. Amino acids: CASTRLETTYGYTF.

Many counts were recorded for this clonotype. The V gene is TRBV12-3 or TRBV12-4, the J gene TRBJ2-2, with 9 bases identical to TRBD1. CDR3 length equals 14 residues. V shed 6 bases, J shed 5 bases, and the junction held 4 bases outside the gene matches. The CDR3 loop is CASRGQGGTGELFF. The CDR3 DNA sequence: TGTGCCAGCAGGGGACAGGGAGGGACCGGGGAGCTGTTTTTT.

This clonotype was seen repeatedly, ten times or more. This chain uses TRBV27 with TRBJ1-2; 7 nucleotides line up with TRBD1. Per germline, CDR1 MNHEY and CDR2 SMNVEV (reference sequence). V lost 6 bases and J lost 8; bases outside the gene matches: 9. The CDR3 runs 13 residues. CDR3 protein: CASRSRTGGGYTF. DNA for the CDR3: TGTGCCAGCAGGTCCAGGACAGGAGGCGGCTACACCTTC.

This clonotype occurred many times. This chain links TRBV7-9 with TRBJ1-2, with D possibly TRBD1 on 5 matching bases. CDR1 and CDR2 (germline): SEHNR, FQNEAQ (reference sequence). With 1 base removed from V and 2 bases from J, the gap between germline ends came to 8 bases. This CDR3 contains 14 residues. The CDR3 reads CASSLEGLNYGYTF. CDR3 nucleotide sequence: TGTGCCAGCAGCTTAGAGGGGTTGAACTATGGCTACACCTTC.

This clonotype was seen a few times. J is TRBJ1-1 and V is TRBV6-2 or TRBV6-3, with D perhaps TRBD1 (5 bases). V lost 6 bases and J 0 bases, leaving 8 bases between the germline ends. Germline V gene lookup returns CDR1 MNHEY and CDR2 SVGEGT. This CDR3 is built from 13 residues. This CDR3 is CASRDTMNTEAFF. In DNA, the CDR3 is TGTGCCAGCAGGGACACTATGAACACTGAAGCTTTCTTT.

The chain links TRBV10-3 to TRBJ2-5, with TRBD2 as a possible D gene (6 bases). This CDR3 is built from 13 residues. Trimming took off 4 bases at V and 4 bases at J, with 10 bases between the two ends. Germline-derived CDR1 and CDR2 are ENHRY and SYGVKD. CDR3 DNA: TGTGCCATCAGTGGACTAGAGGGAGAGACCCAGTACTTC. Protein sequence: CAISGLEGETQYF.

This clonotype was recorded only once. The chain joins TRBV3-1 to TRBJ2-2, with a tentative D call TRBD1 (6 bases). CDR1 and CDR2 from the germline V gene are LGHDT and YNNKEL (reference sequence). V lost 1 base to trimming and J lost 6 bases, with 15 bases between them. CDR3 length: 16 amino acids. The chain's CDR3 is CASSQVGQTGPGELFF. CDR3 nucleotides: TGTGCCAGCAGCCAAGTCGGGCAAACAGGGCCCGGGGAGCTGTTTTTT.

This clonotype was counted many times. The chain recombines TRBV2 with TRBJ2-5, with D perhaps matching TRBD1 or TRBD2 (5 bases each). Germline V gene data show CDR1 as SNHLY and CDR2 as FYNNEI. V gave up 5 bases and J gave up 5 bases, with 9 bases separating them. The CDR3 covers 12 residues. DNA of the CDR3: TGTGCCAGCAGTATGGGGGATGAGACCCAGTACTTC. Amino acid sequence: CASSMGDETQYF.

The chain couples TRBV20-1 to TRBJ1-5, with D perhaps TRBD1 (5 bases). V was pared by 3 bases and J by 0 bases, with 24 bases between. CDR3 length: 19 amino acids. Germline assignment: CDR1 DFQATT and CDR2 SNEGSKA (reference sequence). The CDR3 loop is CSARGPGTGKIYSNQPQHF. The CDR3 DNA is TGCAGTGCTAGGGGTCCCGGGACTGGAAAGATTTATAGCAATCAGCCCCAGCATTTT.

This clonotype has at least ten counts. This chain links TRBV6-2 or TRBV6-3 with TRBJ2-7, with TRBD1 matching 7 bases. The CDR3 runs 15 residues. Per the germline V gene, CDR1 is MNHEY and CDR2 is SVGEGT. J lost 0 bases, V lost 6 bases, and 8 bases had no gene match. CDR3 loop: CASRIPGQPSYEQYF. Written as DNA, the CDR3 is TGTGCCAGCAGAATACCGGGACAGCCCTCCTACGAGCAGTACTTC.

This clonotype showed up many times. The chain carries TRBV5-1 and TRBJ2-7; 9 positions match TRBD1. The CDR3 has 15 residues. CDR1 is SGHRS and CDR2 is YFSETQ in the germline V gene. Trimming removed 5 bases from V and 4 bases from J; junction bases left unmatched: 10. CDR3 sequence: CASSSDGTGPYEQYF. CDR3 nucleotide sequence: TGCGCCAGCAGTTCTGACGGGACAGGGCCTTACGAGCAGTACTTC.